The T cell receptor (beta chain) described here comes from a study of blood T cells in healthy people across ages. It was with a sample-barcoded 5' primer and a J-beta primer mix that a second PCR of roughly 6 to 12 cycles was run. The study obtained at least 2.5 million CDR3-containing paired-end reads from every sample. TCRdb ran MiXCR on the 5' RACE reads and lists one entry per CDR3 protein. Of roughly 730,000 distinct CDR3 sequences listed, roughly three fifths are singletons. The CDR3 length is 13 residues. The V gene's germline CDR1 is SGDLS and CDR2 YYNGEE. Losses at the gene ends were 2 bases for V and 4 bases for J; bases not matched to a gene: 1. Worth noting for this clonotype: Its antigen is not known. Given the absence of the conserved phenylalanine or tryptophan at the CDR3 end, a read error is likely.

Every sample gave at least 5 micrograms of total RNA when it was extracted. Notes on the study in general: Both naive CD4+ cell counts and diversity were greater in long-lived donors than in aged donors. It was not known whether donors were CMV positive (a possible confounder of expanded clonotype changes).

V is TRBV9 and J is TRBJ2-3; TRBD2 matches 7 bases. The TCR originated in a middle-aged man in good health. Specimen: blood. In DNA, the CDR3 is TGTGCCAGCAGCGTTGGGGGGGCAGATACGCAGTATTAT. Encoded protein: CASSVGGADTQYY.